The rows below give T cell receptor beta chains drawn from one sample of a study of molecular identifiers for immune sequencing clone quantification. Using its own MiXCR run on the PCR reads, TCRdb lists one record per CDR3 protein. The sample has 300,000 to 400,000 distinct CDR3 sequences; around a fifth are singletons. The specimen was naive CD8+ T cells from blood, with Jurkat cell RNA spiked in. These receptors originate from a human donor in good health. Some libraries in this study had Jurkat cell RNA spiked in. CDR3s include the opening cysteine and the closing phenylalanine or tryptophan. Each record gives: V gene, J gene, D gene, clone size, CDR3 DNA, CDR3 protein. The D gene is left open where the match is weak. Expanded clones get a size class; other rows say once, few or many, or leave the size out.

TRBV28,TRBJ2-1,.,.,TGTGCCAGCACGGGTCTGAACTACAATGAGCAGTTCTTC,CASTGLNYNEQFF
TRBV5-3,TRBJ1-1,.,.,TGTGCCAGCAGCTTTTTTGGGGATGAAGCTTACTTT,CASSFFGDEAYF
TRBV5-6,TRBJ2-5,.,many,TGTGCCAGCAGCATCGGGACCGTGAGGGAGACCCAGTACTTC,CASSIGTVRETQYF
TRBV10-1,TRBJ1-1,TRBD1,.,TGCGCCAGCAGTGAGTCGACAGGGGACACTGAAGCTTTCTTT,CASSESTGDTEAFF
TRBV7-9,TRBJ2-7,.,few,TGTGCCAGCAGCGACCGGGACTTATACTACGAGCAGTACTTC,CASSDRDLYYEQYF
TRBV12-3/TRBV12-4,TRBJ2-7,TRBD2,.,TGTGCCAGCAGTTTCGGGTCCCTCGGGGGGTACGAGCAGTACTTC,CASSFGSLGGYEQYF
TRBV4-1,TRBJ2-7,.,.,TGCGCCAGCGGCCAAGGGGGGCAGAGGGACGAGCAGTACTTC,CASGQGGQRDEQYF
TRBV20-1,TRBJ2-7,TRBD1,many,TGCAGTGCTAGATCTACTCCCGGGACAGCGGTCTACGAGCAGTACTTC,CSARSTPGTAVYEQYF
TRBV7-2,TRBJ2-7,.,many,TGTGCCAGCAGCTTAGCGGACGCGGAGATTTTTTCCTACGAGCAGTACTTC,CASSLADAEIFSYEQYF
TRBV2,TRBJ1-2,.,many,TGTGCCAGCAGTGGGGTTACAGGGAGTTATGGCTACACCTTC,CASSGVTGSYGYTF
TRBV6-2/TRBV6-3,TRBJ1-2,.,few,TGTGCCAGCAGTCTGATGGAGGTCCTTTATTATGGCTACACCTTC,CASSLMEVLYYGYTF
TRBV30,TRBJ2-7,.,many,TGTGCCTGGAGCATGGGAATACAGTCCGAGCAGTACTTC,CAWSMGIQSEQYF